This note documents a single TCR beta chain sequence. Its antigen is unknown. This sample was taken from a study of yellow fever vaccine responses in identical twins. General study points: It has been reported that, in twins, the vaccine T cell response seemed partly convergent and partly personalized.

There are 17 residues in the CDR3. Germline trimming cut 6 bases from V and 2 bases from J; bases unmatched to any gene: 11. TCRdb re-called the RT-PCR reads through MiXCR, storing one row per CDR3 protein. Among more than 11,000 distinct CDR3 sequences listed, about 81% were seen once. The chain combines TRBV12-3 or TRBV12-4 with TRBJ2-2; 8 bases are a match to TRBD2. This clonotype was obtained from a woman younger than 35 who received the yellow fever vaccine. The material sequenced was T cells from blood (PBMCs), unsorted or a sorted subset (not recorded which), taken before or after yellow fever vaccination (not recorded which). The CDR3 loop is CASSLFGREANTGELFF. As DNA, the CDR3 is TGTGCCAGCAGCCTGTTCGGGCGGGAGGCAAACACCGGGGAGCTGTTTTTT.